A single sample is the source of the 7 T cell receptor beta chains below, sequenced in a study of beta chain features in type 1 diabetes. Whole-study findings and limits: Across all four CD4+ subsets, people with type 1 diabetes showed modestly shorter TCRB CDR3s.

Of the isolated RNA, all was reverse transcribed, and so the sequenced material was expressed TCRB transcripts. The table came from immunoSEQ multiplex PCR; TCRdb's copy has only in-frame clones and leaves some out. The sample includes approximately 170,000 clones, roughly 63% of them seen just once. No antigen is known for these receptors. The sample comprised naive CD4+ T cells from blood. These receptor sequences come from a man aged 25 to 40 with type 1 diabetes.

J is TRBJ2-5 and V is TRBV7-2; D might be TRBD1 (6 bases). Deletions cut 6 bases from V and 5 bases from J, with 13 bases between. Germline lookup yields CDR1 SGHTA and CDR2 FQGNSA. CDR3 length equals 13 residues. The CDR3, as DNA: TGTGCCAGCAGAACAACAGGGTTGGAGACCCAGTACTTC. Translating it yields CASRTTGLETQYF.

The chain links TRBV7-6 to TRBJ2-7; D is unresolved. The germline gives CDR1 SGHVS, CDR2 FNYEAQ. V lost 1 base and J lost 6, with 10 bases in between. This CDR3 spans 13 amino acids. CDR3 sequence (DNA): TGTGCCAGCAGCTTAGAACAGCTGGGCGAGCAGTACTTC. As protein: CASSLEQLGEQYF. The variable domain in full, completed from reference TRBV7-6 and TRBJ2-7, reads GAGVSQSPRYKVTKRGQDVALRCDPISGHVSLYWYRQALGQGPEFLTYFNYEAQQDKSGLPNDRFSAERPEGSISTLTIQRTEQRDSAMYRCASSLEQLGEQYFGPGTRLTVT.

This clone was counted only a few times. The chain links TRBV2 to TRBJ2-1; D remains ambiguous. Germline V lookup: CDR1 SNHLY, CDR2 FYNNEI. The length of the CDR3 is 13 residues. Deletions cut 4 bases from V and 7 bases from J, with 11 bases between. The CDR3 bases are TGTGCCAGCAGTGTGTGGCAAGAAAATGAGCAGTTCTTC. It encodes CASSVWQENEQFF.

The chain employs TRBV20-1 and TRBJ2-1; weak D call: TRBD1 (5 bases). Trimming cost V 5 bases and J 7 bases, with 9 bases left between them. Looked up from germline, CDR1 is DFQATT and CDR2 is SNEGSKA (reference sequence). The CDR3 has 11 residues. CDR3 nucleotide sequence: TGCAGTGCTGGCAGGGAAAATGAGCAGTTCTTC. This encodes CSAGRENEQFF.

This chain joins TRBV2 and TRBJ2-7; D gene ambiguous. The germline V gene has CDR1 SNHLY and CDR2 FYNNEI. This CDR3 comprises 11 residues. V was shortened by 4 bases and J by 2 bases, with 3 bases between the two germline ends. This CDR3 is CASSGTYEQYF. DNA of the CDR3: TGTGCCAGCAGTGGCACCTACGAGCAGTACTTC.

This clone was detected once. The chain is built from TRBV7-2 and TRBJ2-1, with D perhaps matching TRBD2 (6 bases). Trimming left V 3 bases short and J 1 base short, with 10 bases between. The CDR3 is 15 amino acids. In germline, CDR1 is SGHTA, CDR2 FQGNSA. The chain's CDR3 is CASSFTSQSYNEQFF. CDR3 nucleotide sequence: TGTGCCAGCAGCTTTACTAGCCAGTCCTACAATGAGCAGTTCTTC.

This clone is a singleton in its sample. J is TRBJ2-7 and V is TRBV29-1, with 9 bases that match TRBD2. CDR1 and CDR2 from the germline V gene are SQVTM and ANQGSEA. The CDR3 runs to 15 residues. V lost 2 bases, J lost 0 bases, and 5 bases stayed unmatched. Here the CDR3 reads CSVELLAGISYEQYF. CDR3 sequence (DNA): TGCAGCGTTGAACTCCTAGCGGGGATCTCCTACGAGCAGTACTTC.